The next 24 T cell receptor beta chains were all read from a single sample in a study of shared clonotypes between healthy human individuals. The table came from immunoSEQ multiplex PCR; TCRdb's copy has only in-frame clones and leaves some out. The sample comprises about 2.5 million clones, about 90% of which are singletons, and approximately 0.39% rests with the top ten. Sequenced sample: naive CD4+ T cells from PBMCs. Subset meaning: CD45RA+ positively selected. The receptors were sampled from a man younger than 35 in good health. Some clones in this sample may be carry-over from other donors' samples.

This rearrangement joins TRBV14 to TRBJ2-5; no reliable D call. Germline V gene lookup returns CDR1 SGHDN and CDR2 FVKESK. This CDR3 has 12 amino acids. V gave up 4 bases and J gave up 9 bases, with 12 bases separating them. Here the CDR3 reads CASSPTPVAQYF. The CDR3 region has the DNA TGTGCCAGCAGCCCCACCCCGGTGGCCCAGTACTTC.

The CDR3: CASSLSGWNTEAFF. The CDR3 coding sequence is TGTGCCAGCAGCTTAAGTGGTTGGAACACTGAAGCTTTCTTT. V usage is TRBV7-3 and J usage is TRBJ1-1; D call uncertain. CDR3 size: 14 residues. V gave up 1 base and J gave up 1 base, with 7 bases separating them. The germline gives CDR1 SGHTA, CDR2 FQGTGA.

The chain combines TRBV7-9 with TRBJ1-2, with D possibly being TRBD1 (5 bases). This CDR3 is 14 amino acids long. V dropped 3 bases and J dropped 4 bases, with 12 bases sitting between them. The V gene's germline CDR1 is SEHNR and CDR2 FQNEAQ (reference sequence). The CDR3 here is CASSFGQGGYGYTF. The CDR3 DNA reads TGTGCCAGCAGCTTTGGGCAGGGTGGCTATGGCTACACCTTC.

This rearrangement joins TRBV10-1 to TRBJ2-1; weak D call: TRBD2 (6 bases). The CDR3 extends over 13 amino acids. The V end was cut by 6 bases, the J end by 5 bases, with 11 bases between. The germline V gene has CDR1 WNHNN and CDR2 SYGVQD (reference sequence). The CDR3 spells CASREGLNNEQFF. The DNA for the CDR3 is TGCGCCAGCAGGGAGGGCCTAAACAATGAGCAGTTCTTC.

The V gene is TRBV6-5, the J gene TRBJ1-4, with D uncertain. There are 14 residues in the CDR3. V lost 0 bases and J 8 bases, leaving 10 bases between the germline ends. The germline V gene has CDR1 MNHEY and CDR2 SVGAGI. CDR3 protein: CASSYSNLREKLFF. DNA of the CDR3: TGTGCCAGCAGTTACTCGAATCTTAGGGAAAAACTGTTTTTT.

This clone has just one count. The same CDR3 can be traced to other DNA sequences in this sample. This chain links TRBV28 with TRBJ1-2; 9 bases are a match to TRBD1. Trimming cost V 5 bases and J 0 bases; bases outside gene matches: 4. CDR1 and CDR2 (germline): MDHEN, SYDVKM. The CDR3 spans 15 residues. The CDR3 DNA sequence: TGTGCCAGCAGTCTCCGGGACAGGGCTAACTATGGCTACACCTTC. This translates into CASSLRDRANYGYTF.

The chain is built from TRBV5-4 and TRBJ2-2; the D gene is possibly TRBD1 (6 bases). In germline, CDR1 is SGHNT, CDR2 YYREEE (reference sequence). V was cut by 4 bases and J by 8 bases, with 18 bases left in between. The CDR3 is made up of 15 amino acids. CDR3 DNA: TGTGCCAGCAGCCGGGTAGGGGGACGGAGAGGGGAGCTGTTTTTT. Amino acid sequence: CASSRVGGRRGELFF. Full variable domain (missing parts from reference TRBV5-4 and TRBJ2-2): ETGVTQSPTHLIKTRGQQVTLRCSSQSGHNTVSWYQQALGQGPQFIFQYYREEENGRGNFPPRFSGLQFPNYSSELNVNALELDDSALYLCASSRVGGRRGELFFGEGSRLTVL.

This CDR3 reads CASSAMGRAGRSYNEQFF. For the CDR3, the DNA is TGTGCCAGCAGCGCAATGGGCCGTGCGGGCCGCTCCTACAATGAGCAGTTCTTC. The chain links TRBV9 to TRBJ2-1, with D possibly TRBD2 on 5 matching bases. Trimming cost V 3 bases and J 0 bases, with 19 bases left between them. Germline-derived CDR1 and CDR2 are SGDLS and YYNGEE. The CDR3 loop spans 18 amino acids.

This chain connects TRBV10-3 to TRBJ1-2, with 9 bases aligning to TRBD1. The CDR3 length is 14 residues. Trimming cost V 4 bases and J 5 bases; bases outside gene matches: 5. Germline-derived CDR1 and CDR2 are ENHRY and SYGVKD. CDR3 nucleotide sequence: TGTGCCATCAGTGTGGACAGGGGTCTGTATGGCTACACCTTC. Its translation: CAISVDRGLYGYTF.

This clone has just one count. This chain uses TRBV4-1 with TRBJ2-7; 7 positions agree with TRBD2. Germline CDR1 reads MGHRA; CDR2 reads YSYEKL. CDR3 size: 16 residues. V was pared by 0 bases and J by 9 bases, with 14 bases of the junction left unmatched. CDR3 DNA: TGCGCCAGCAGCCAAGAGGGAGGGGCTGGGGTTTTAGGGCAGTACTTC. Its protein is CASSQEGGAGVLGQYF.

This CDR3 reads CASSRGGRMYSGNTIYF. The CDR3 DNA is TGTGCCAGCAGCCGCGGGGGTAGAATGTACTCTGGAAACACCATATATTTT. V usage is TRBV5-6 and J usage is TRBJ1-3, with D maybe TRBD1 (5 bases). This CDR3 contains 17 residues. The germline V gene encodes CDR1 SGHDT and CDR2 YYEEEE. V lost 4 bases and J lost 0, with 17 bases in between.

The J gene is TRBJ2-1, the V gene TRBV2; D remains ambiguous. This CDR3 comprises 10 residues. V lost 4 bases and J 9 bases, leaving 4 bases between the germline ends. Germline CDR1 and CDR2: SNHLY and FYNNEI. CDR3 sequence (DNA): TGTGCCAGCAGTGCATCTGAGCAGTTCTTC. Amino acid sequence: CASSASEQFF.

This sequence joins TRBV5-1 and TRBJ1-1; perhaps TRBD1 as D (6 bases). The CDR3 contains 18 residues. Trimming took 0 bases from V and 3 from J, leaving 21 bases between them. In germline, CDR1 is SGHRS, CDR2 YFSETQ. The CDR3 DNA reads as TGCGCCAGCAGCTTGGAGTTTGGTAGCAGGGGTTTGTACACTGAAGCTTTCTTT. Protein sequence: CASSLEFGSRGLYTEAFF.

The rearrangement uses TRBV28 and TRBJ2-7, with TRBD1 matching 10 bases. The CDR3 is 16 residues long. With 4 bases clipped from V and 1 base from J, the junction kept 7 bases outside the gene matches. CDR1 and CDR2 (germline): MDHEN, SYDVKM. Written as DNA, the CDR3 is TGTGCCAGCAGTTCCCCCTCGGGACAGGGGTCCTACGAGCAGTACTTC. Translation gives CASSSPSGQGSYEQYF.

The chain couples TRBV11-3 to TRBJ2-7, with 14 bases lining up with TRBD2. The germline V gene encodes CDR1 SGHNT and CDR2 YENEEA. J lost 5 bases, V lost 5 bases, and 8 bases had no gene match. CDR3 size: 16 residues. CDR3 protein: CASSRRTSGRNHEQYF. In nucleotides, the CDR3 is TGTGCCAGCAGCCGCAGGACTAGCGGGAGGAACCACGAGCAGTACTTC.

CDR3 coding DNA: TGTGCCAGTAGTATAAGATCTCGGGGTGAGCAGTTCTTC. It encodes CASSIRSRGEQFF. This rearrangement joins TRBV19 to TRBJ2-1, with D possibly matching TRBD2 (5 bases). The V end was cut by 2 bases, the J end by 9 bases, with 11 bases between. This CDR3 has 13 residues. Per the germline V gene, CDR1 is LNHDA and CDR2 is SQIVND (reference sequence).

The chain has TRBV7-3 and TRBJ2-3; D is undetermined. This CDR3 has 13 amino acids. Germline CDR1 is SGHTA and CDR2 is FQGTGA. V lost 5 bases to trimming and J lost 0 bases, with 6 bases between them. The CDR3 nucleotides read TGTGCCAGCAGCCCCCATAGCACAGATACGCAGTATTTT. Its protein is CASSPHSTDTQYF.

CDR3 sequence reads: CASSSGLSGNTIYF. For the CDR3, the DNA is TGTGCCAGCAGTTCAGGCCTCTCTGGAAACACCATATATTTT. V gene TRBV28 combines with J gene TRBJ1-3; D uncertain. Germline lookup yields CDR1 MDHEN and CDR2 SYDVKM. V was clipped by 4 bases and J by 0 bases, with 7 bases between them. The CDR3 consists of 14 residues. The full variable domain, in which reference TRBV28 and TRBJ1-3 provide the parts outside the CDR3, is DVKVTQSSRYLVKRTGEKVFLECVQDMDHENMFWYRQDPGLGLRLIYFSYDVKMKEKGDIPEGYSVSREKKERFSLILESASTNQTSMYLCASSSGLSGNTIYFGEGSWLTVV.

The chain joins TRBV11-2 to TRBJ2-6, with a possible D match to TRBD1 (6 bases). Germline V lookup: CDR1 SGHAT, CDR2 FQNNGV. Deletions cut 4 bases from V and 0 bases from J, with 16 bases between. The CDR3 contains 18 residues. CDR3 region: CASSSSRGLRSGANVLTF. The CDR3 DNA reads TGTGCCAGCAGCTCGAGCAGGGGTTTACGCTCTGGGGCCAACGTCCTGACTTTC. The full variable domain, with the rest looked up from reference TRBV11-2 and TRBJ2-6, is EAGVAQSPRYKIIEKRQSVAFWCNPISGHATLYWYQQILGQGPKLLIQFQNNGVVDDSQLPKDRFSAERLKGVDSTLKIQPAKLEDSAVYLCASSSSRGLRSGANVLTFGAGSRLTVL.

This chain uses TRBV11-2 with TRBJ2-2; the D gene is possibly TRBD1 (6 bases). The V end was cut by 5 bases, the J end by 5 bases, with 15 bases between. The CDR3 sequence is 15 residues long. Per the germline V gene, CDR1 is SGHAT and CDR2 is FQNNGV. The CDR3 reads CASSPLGAATGELFF. In nucleotides, the CDR3 is TGTGCCAGCAGCCCATTGGGGGCCGCAACCGGGGAGCTGTTTTTT.

The rearrangement uses TRBV27 and TRBJ1-3, with unresolved D. Per the germline V gene, CDR1 is MNHEY and CDR2 is SMNVEV (reference sequence). V gave up 4 bases and J gave up 4 bases, with 14 bases separating them. This CDR3 region has 15 residues. CDR3 protein: CASSSQALGGNTIYF. The CDR3 bases are TGTGCCAGCAGTTCCCAAGCTCTGGGGGGAAACACCATATATTTT.

The chain has TRBV29-1 and TRBJ1-2; D unclear. CDR1 is SQVTM, CDR2 ANQGSEA, per germline. The CDR3 covers 13 residues. V was pared by 3 bases and J by 6 bases, with 14 bases between. CDR3 loop: CSVDLGYWDGYTF. DNA of the CDR3: TGCAGCGTTGATTTGGGGTATTGGGATGGCTACACCTTC.

This clone was seen a handful of times. The chain couples TRBV7-9 to TRBJ1-1; possibly TRBD1 for D (5 bases). CDR3 length: 15 residues. Trimming pared 6 bases from V and 3 bases from J, leaving 17 bases between. Germline CDR1 and CDR2: SEHNR and FQNEAQ (reference sequence). Here the CDR3 reads CASSPLGRLDTEAFF. CDR3 DNA: TGTGCCAGCAGTCCGTTGGGGCGGTTGGACACTGAAGCTTTCTTT.

The CDR3 sequence is CASSPGLADSYEQYF. CDR3 DNA: TGTGCCAGCAGCCCCGGACTAGCGGACTCCTACGAGCAGTACTTC. This rearrangement joins TRBV4-2 to TRBJ2-7; TRBD2 agrees at 10 bases. The CDR3 spans 15 residues. Per germline, CDR1 LGHNA and CDR2 YNFKEQ. The junction had 3 bases not matched to a gene; V was cut back by 4 bases and J by 0 bases.